This T cell receptor (beta chain) was observed in a study of T-cell memory formation after mild COVID-19. Study context: Each donor largely had its own TCR clusters.

As concerns this clonotype: Its cognate antigen is unknown.

Trimming took off 7 bases at V and 3 bases at J, with 13 bases between the two ends. This CDR3 contains 14 residues. CDR1 and CDR2 from the germline V gene are MNHEY and SVGEGT. The TCR alpha and TCR beta cDNA libraries, bearing sample barcodes and UMIs, were generated by 5'RACE using constant-segment primers. One entry per CDR3 protein results from TCRdb running MiXCR on the 5' RACE reads. This sample has fewer than 200,000 distinct CDR3 sequences; about a fifth occur once, and the top ten carry more than 20%. Findings of the study overall: Among contracting clones, CD4+ were mainly CM/EM and CD8+ enriched in EMRA.

The TCR originated in an adult woman who had mild COVID-19 (a few samples of this study predate the infection). Cell type and time point are not known. The chain recombines TRBV6-2 or TRBV6-3 with TRBJ2-1, with D perhaps TRBD2 (6 bases). Sequencing input: PBMCs or a T cell subset sorted from them (not recorded which). The CDR3 DNA sequence: TGTGCCAGCAACGGCGGGGCGCTCTACAATGAGCAGTTCTTC. Translation: CASNGGALYNEQFF.